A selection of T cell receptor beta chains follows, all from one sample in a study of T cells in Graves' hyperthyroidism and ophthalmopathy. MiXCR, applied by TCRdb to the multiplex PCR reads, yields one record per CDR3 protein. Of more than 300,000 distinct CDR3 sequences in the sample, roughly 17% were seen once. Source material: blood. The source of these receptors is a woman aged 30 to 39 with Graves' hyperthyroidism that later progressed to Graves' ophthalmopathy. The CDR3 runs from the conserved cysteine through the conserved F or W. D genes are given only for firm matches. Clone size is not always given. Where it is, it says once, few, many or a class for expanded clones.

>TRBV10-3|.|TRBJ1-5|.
CAIRGTSNQPQHF
TGTGCCATTAGAGGGACTAGCAATCAGCCCCAGCATTTT
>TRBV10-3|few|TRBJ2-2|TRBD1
CAISEKGTGGTGELFF
TGTGCCATCAGTGAGAAGGGGACAGGGGGCACCGGGGAGCTGTTTTTT
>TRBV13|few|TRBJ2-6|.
CASSSRILGANVLTF
TGTGCCAGCAGCTCGCGCATTCTTGGGGCCAACGTCCTGACTTTC
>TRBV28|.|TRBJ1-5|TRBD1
CASSVQGANQPQHF
TGTGCCAGCAGTGTCCAGGGGGCTAATCAGCCCCAGCATTTT
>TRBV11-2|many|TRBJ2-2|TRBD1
CASSQFGQVNTGELFF
TGTGCCAGCAGCCAATTCGGACAGGTGAACACCGGGGAGCTGTTTTTT
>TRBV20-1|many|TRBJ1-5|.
CSASLARNQPQHF
TGCAGTGCTAGCCTCGCGCGAAATCAGCCCCAGCATTTT
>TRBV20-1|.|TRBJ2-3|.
CSARGDTQYF
TGCAGTGCTCGGGGTGATACGCAGTATTTT
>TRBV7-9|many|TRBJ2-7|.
CASSLGGLVVYEQYF
TGTGCCAGCAGCTTGGGGGGCTTAGTGGTCTACGAGCAGTACTTC
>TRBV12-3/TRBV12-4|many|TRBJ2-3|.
CASSLPGRPDTQYF
TGTGCCAGCAGTTTACCAGGGAGGCCAGATACGCAGTATTTT
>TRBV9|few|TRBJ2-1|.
CASSVGLVENEQFF
TGTGCCAGCAGCGTAGGACTAGTAGAGAATGAGCAGTTCTTC
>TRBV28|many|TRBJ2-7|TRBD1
CASSSPGQGVEQYF
TGTGCCAGCAGTTCCCCGGGACAGGGTGTTGAGCAGTACTTC
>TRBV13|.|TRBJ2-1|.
CASSSRGIGVSSYNEQFF
TGTGCCAGCAGCTCCAGGGGAATCGGGGTTAGCTCCTACAATGAGCAGTTCTTC
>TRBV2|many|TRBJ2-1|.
CASRSLGQSAYNEQFF
TGTGCCAGCAGGTCACTAGGACAGTCCGCCTACAATGAGCAGTTCTTC
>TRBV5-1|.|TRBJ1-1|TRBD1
CASSLTGAVGVNTEAFF
TGCGCCAGCAGCTTGACAGGGGCTGTTGGAGTGAACACTGAAGCTTTCTTT
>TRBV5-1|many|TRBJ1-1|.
CASSLTGSDTEAFF
TGCGCCAGCAGCTTAACAGGGTCGGACACTGAAGCTTTCTTT
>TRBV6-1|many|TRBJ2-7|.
CASSDPSQEQYF
TGTGCCAGCAGTGATCCGTCGCAGGAGCAGTACTTC
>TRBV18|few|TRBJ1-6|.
CASSPSSGSPGSPLHF
TGTGCCAGCTCACCCTCCAGTGGCAGCCCGGGTTCACCCCTCCACTTT
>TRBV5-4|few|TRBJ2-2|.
CATTEANTGELFF
TGTGCCACCACGGAAGCGAACACCGGGGAGCTGTTTTTT
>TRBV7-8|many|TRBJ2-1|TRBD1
CASSADRGTTVEQFF
TGTGCCAGCAGCGCCGACAGGGGAACTACAGTTGAGCAGTTCTTC
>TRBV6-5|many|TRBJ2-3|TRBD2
CASSYSVSSGGATDTQYF
TGTGCCAGCAGTTACTCAGTTTCTAGCGGGGGGGCCACAGATACGCAGTATTTT
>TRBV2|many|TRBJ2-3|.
CASRARLYSTDTQYF
TGTGCCAGCAGGGCGAGACTATACAGCACAGATACGCAGTATTTT
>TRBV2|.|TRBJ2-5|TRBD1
CASNPGTGQTQYF
TGTGCCAGCAACCCCGGGACAGGGCAAACCCAGTACTTC
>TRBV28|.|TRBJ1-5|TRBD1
CASRGTGGFSQPQHF
TGTGCCAGCCGCGGGACAGGGGGTTTTAGTCAGCCCCAGCATTTT
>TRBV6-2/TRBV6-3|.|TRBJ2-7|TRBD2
CASSYETSGRWYEQYF
TGTGCCAGCAGTTACGAAACTAGCGGGAGATGGTACGAGCAGTACTTC
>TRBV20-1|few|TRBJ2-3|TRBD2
CSARSVSGRYLGSTDTQYF
TGCAGTGCTAGATCGGTTAGCGGGAGGTACCTGGGAAGCACAGATACGCAGTATTTT
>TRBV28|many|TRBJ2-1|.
CASREPTSGIKQFF
TGTGCCAGCAGGGAACCGACGAGTGGGATCAAGCAGTTCTTC
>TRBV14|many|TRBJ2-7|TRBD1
CASSRLGQLSYEQYF
TGTGCCAGCAGCCGATTGGGACAGCTCTCCTACGAGCAGTACTTC
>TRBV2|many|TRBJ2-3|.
CASSEEPADTQYF
TGTGCCAGCAGTGAAGAGCCGGCAGATACGCAGTATTTT
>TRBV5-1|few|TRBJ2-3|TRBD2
CASSRYPAGVSDTQYF
TGCGCCAGCAGCCGGTACCCAGCGGGGGTTTCAGATACGCAGTATTTT
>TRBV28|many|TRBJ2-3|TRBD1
CASRRYGTGRDTQYF
TGTGCCAGCAGAAGGTACGGGACAGGTAGAGATACGCAGTATTTT
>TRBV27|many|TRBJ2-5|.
CASSLLEEETQYF
TGTGCCAGCAGTTTATTGGAAGAAGAGACCCAGTACTTC
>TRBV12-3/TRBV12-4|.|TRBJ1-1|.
CASSLGTASAFF
TGTGCCAGCAGTTTAGGGACAGCCTCGGCTTTCTTT
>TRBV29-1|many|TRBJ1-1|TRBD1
CSVEEIGTGEAFF
TGCAGCGTTGAAGAGATCGGGACAGGGGAAGCTTTCTTT
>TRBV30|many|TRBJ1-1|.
CAWSVRWATPSTEAFF
TGTGCCTGGAGTGTACGGTGGGCCACCCCAAGCACTGAAGCTTTCTTT
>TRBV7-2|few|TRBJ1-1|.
CASSFPLGGRNTEAFF
TGTGCCAGCAGCTTTCCTCTCGGTGGCAGGAACACTGAAGCTTTCTTT
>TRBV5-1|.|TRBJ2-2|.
CASMEGPLNTGELFF
TGCGCCAGCATGGAGGGGCCGTTGAACACCGGGGAGCTGTTTTTT
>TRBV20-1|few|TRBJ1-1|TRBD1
CSAPKLNRGFTEAFF
TGCAGTGCTCCCAAGCTGAACAGGGGATTTACTGAAGCTTTCTTT
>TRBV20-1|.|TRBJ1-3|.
CSASYRAGNTIYF
TGCAGTGCTAGCTACAGAGCTGGAAACACCATATATTTT
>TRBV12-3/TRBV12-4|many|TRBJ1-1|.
CASSGRENTEAFF
TGTGCCAGCAGTGGACGGGAGAACACTGAAGCTTTCTTT
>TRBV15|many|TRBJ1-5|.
CATSRDLGGPQHF
TGTGCCACCAGCAGAGATCTAGGAGGGCCCCAGCATTTT
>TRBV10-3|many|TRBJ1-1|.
CAIRGPTNTEAFF
TGTGCCATCAGGGGACCGACTAACACTGAAGCTTTCTTT
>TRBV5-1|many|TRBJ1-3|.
CASSPQISGNTIYF
TGCGCCAGCAGCCCACAGATCTCTGGAAACACCATATATTTT
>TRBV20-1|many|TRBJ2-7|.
CSANRESYEQYF
TGCAGTGCGAACAGGGAGAGCTACGAGCAGTACTTC
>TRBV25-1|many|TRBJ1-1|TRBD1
CASGGTGLTEAFF
TGTGCCAGCGGGGGGACAGGGCTCACTGAAGCTTTCTTT
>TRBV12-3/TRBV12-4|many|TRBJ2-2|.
CASSLEAVNTGELFF
TGTGCCAGCAGTTTAGAAGCGGTGAACACCGGGGAGCTGTTTTTT
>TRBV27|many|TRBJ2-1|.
CASSLYNWDIGYNEQFF
TGTGCCAGCAGTTTGTACAACTGGGACATAGGATACAATGAGCAGTTCTTC
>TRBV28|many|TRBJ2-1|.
CASSQMSGSNEQFF
TGTGCCAGCAGCCAAATGTCCGGGAGCAATGAGCAGTTCTTC
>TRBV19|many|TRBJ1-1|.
CASSIDLAGAFSEAFF
TGTGCCAGTAGTATAGATCTGGCGGGGGCTTTCTCTGAAGCTTTCTTT